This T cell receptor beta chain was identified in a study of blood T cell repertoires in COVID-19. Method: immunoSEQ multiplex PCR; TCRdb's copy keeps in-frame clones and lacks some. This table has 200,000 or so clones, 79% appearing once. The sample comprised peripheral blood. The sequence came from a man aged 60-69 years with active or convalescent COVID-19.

CDR3 sequence reads: CASRESWARTFF. Written as DNA, the CDR3 is TGTGCCAGCAGGGAAAGTTGGGCCAGAACTTTCTTT. The chain combines TRBV28 with TRBJ1-1; no definite D call. The germline V and J ends were trimmed by 6 bases and 12 bases, with 17 bases remaining between them. Germline V lookup: CDR1 MDHEN, CDR2 SYDVKM. The CDR3 consists of 12 residues.